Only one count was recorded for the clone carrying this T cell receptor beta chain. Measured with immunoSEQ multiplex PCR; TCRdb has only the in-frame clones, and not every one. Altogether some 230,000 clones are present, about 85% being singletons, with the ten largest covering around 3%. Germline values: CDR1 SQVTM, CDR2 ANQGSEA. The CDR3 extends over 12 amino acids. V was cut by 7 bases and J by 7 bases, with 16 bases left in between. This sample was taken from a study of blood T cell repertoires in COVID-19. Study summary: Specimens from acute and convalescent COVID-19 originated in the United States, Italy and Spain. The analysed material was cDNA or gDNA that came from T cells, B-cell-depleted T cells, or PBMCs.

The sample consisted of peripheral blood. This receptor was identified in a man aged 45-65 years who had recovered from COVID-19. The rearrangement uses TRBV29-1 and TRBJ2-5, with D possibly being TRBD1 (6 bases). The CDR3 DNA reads TGCAGCGGCAAGGACAGCGCACGGACCCAGTACTTC. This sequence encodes CSGKDSARTQYF.